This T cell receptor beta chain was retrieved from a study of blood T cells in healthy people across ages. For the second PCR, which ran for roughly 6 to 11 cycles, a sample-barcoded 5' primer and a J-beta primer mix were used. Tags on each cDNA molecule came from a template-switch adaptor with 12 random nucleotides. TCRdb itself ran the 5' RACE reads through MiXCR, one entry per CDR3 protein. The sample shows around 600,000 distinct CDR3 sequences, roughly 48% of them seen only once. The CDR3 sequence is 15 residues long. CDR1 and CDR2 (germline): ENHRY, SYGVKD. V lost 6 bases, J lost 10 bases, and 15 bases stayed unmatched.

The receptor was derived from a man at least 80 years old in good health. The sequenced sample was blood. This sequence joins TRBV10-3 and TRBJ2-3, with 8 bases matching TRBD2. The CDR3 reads CAISVDAGGRIPQYF. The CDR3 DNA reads TGTGCCATCAGCGTTGATGCGGGAGGTCGTATCCCGCAGTATTTT.